There are a few counts of the clone carrying this TCR beta chain. Its cognate antigen is unknown. The data originate from a study of T cells in Graves' hyperthyroidism and ophthalmopathy. The study, taken as a whole, reports: A model of 13 V-J pairs discriminated ophthalmopathy from stable hyperthyroidism. With a median lead of around 6.7 months before onset, the model predicted ophthalmopathy.

This CDR3 is 15 amino acids long. The germline CDR1 and CDR2 sequences are MNHNS and SASEGT. V dropped 6 bases and J dropped 10 bases, with 24 bases sitting between them. Orbital computed tomography, thyroid ultrasound, serum thyroxine and TRAb, and clinical symptoms together informed the diagnoses. Amplification targeted TCR beta CDR3 regions from RNA transcripts. The TCR CDR3 was amplified in a first-round RT-PCR using the HTBI primer set. MiXCR was run by TCRdb on the multiplex PCR reads, yielding one entry per CDR3 protein. The table includes about 480,000 distinct CDR3 sequences, about 20% detected once.

The sequence was obtained from a woman in her 70s with Graves' ophthalmopathy. This chain joins TRBV6-1 and TRBJ2-5, with a weak D call TRBD1 (6 bases). The source material was blood. The DNA of the CDR3 is TGTGCCAGCAGCCCCCAGGGGACCAGGCCACATTTCCAGTACTTC. Translation: CASSPQGTRPHFQYF.